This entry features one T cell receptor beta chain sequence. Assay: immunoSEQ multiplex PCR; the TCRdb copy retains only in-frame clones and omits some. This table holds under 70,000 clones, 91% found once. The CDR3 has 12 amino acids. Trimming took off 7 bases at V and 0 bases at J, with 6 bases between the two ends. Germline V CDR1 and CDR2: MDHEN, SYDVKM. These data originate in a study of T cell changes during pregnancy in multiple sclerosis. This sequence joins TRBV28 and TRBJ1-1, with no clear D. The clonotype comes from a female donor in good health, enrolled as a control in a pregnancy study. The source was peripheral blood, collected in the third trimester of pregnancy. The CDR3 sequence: CASNEMNTEAFF. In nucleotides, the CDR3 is TGTGCCAGCAACGAGATGAACACTGAAGCTTTCTTT.